This T cell receptor beta chain was captured by sequencing in a study of blood T cell repertoires in COVID-19. The wider study: COVID-19 samples collected from the United States, Italy and Spain covered acute and convalescent phases.

Patients at the Seattle site were enrolled during active infection and followed longitudinally. Original processing notes: Amplified reference gene primers provided the basis for estimating nucleated cell counts. TCRdb keeps only in-frame clones here, not all; method: immunoSEQ multiplex PCR. V, J and clone size are taken as reported in that table, and D and trimming were inferred from the DNA itself. Of 300,000 to 350,000 clones listed, around 87% are singletons. V was cut by 6 bases and J by 0 bases, with 11 bases left in between. The CDR3 is made up of 14 amino acids. Looked up from germline, CDR1 is MNHNY and CDR2 is SVGAGI (reference sequence).

V and J are TRBV6-6 and TRBJ1-1; D is unresolved. This sequence was found in a middle-aged woman with COVID-19, enrolled during active disease. The sample was peripheral blood. The CDR3 protein is CASSREGVNTEAFF. For the CDR3, the DNA is TGTGCCAGCAGCCGAGAGGGAGTGAACACTGAAGCTTTCTTT.